This entry is about one TCR beta chain. The antigen is undetermined. Within Nashville, Tennessee resided all donors, each a Caucasian adult. Memory CD4+ cells were the fraction left after CD45RA+ naive selection. This sample stems from a study of shared clonotypes between healthy human individuals. Study-wide results and caveats: Sharing across several donors was seen in 4% to 6.5% of naive CD4 clonotypes. The donor pool, a small one, limited the genetic and exposure-history diversity represented.

The CDR3 length is 16 residues. Trimming cost V 5 bases and J 0 bases, with 14 bases left between them. Germline V gene lookup returns CDR1 LNHDA and CDR2 SQIVND (reference sequence). Clones were sequenced by immunoSEQ multiplex PCR, and TCRdb holds only the in-frame ones, with some missing. Of 2 million to 2.5 million clones listed, approximately 95% were seen once; the top ten hold roughly 0.36%. The TCR comes from a man between 18 and 29 years old in good health. Some clones in this sample may be carry-over from other donors' samples. The chain links TRBV19 to TRBJ1-3; a weak D match, TRBD1 (6 bases). The sample consisted of naive CD4+ T cells from PBMCs. Stated subset: CD45RA+ positively selected. CDR3 in DNA: TGTGCCAGTAGTGCCTCGACAGGTAACTCTGGAAACACCATATATTTT. Amino acids: CASSASTGNSGNTIYF.